This T cell receptor (beta chain) was identified during a study of shared clonotypes between healthy human individuals. CD8 cells regarded as naive lacked CD45RO, were positively chosen for CCR7, and omitted terminally differentiated effector memory CD45RA+ cells. The data were produced by immunoSEQ multiplex PCR, yet TCRdb's version contains in-frame clones alone and is incomplete. The sample has roughly 570,000 clones; 95% to 98% are singletons. Germline-derived CDR1 and CDR2 are MGHRA and YSYEKL. V lost 3 bases and J 0 bases, leaving 10 bases between the germline ends. The CDR3 has 15 residues. The sequenced sample was naive CD8+ T cells sorted from blood. The clonotype comes from a man aged 25 to 40 in good health. The chain links TRBV4-1 to TRBJ2-3, with D possibly being TRBD2 (6 bases). The CDR3 coding sequence is TGCGCCAGCAGCCAGGGACTGTCTAGCACAGATACGCAGTATTTT. It yields the protein CASSQGLSSTDTQYF.